This T cell receptor (beta chain) was retrieved from a study of blood T cell repertoires in COVID-19. This clone came up once. Measured with immunoSEQ multiplex PCR; TCRdb has only the in-frame clones, and not every one. Of 300,000 or so clones detected, 89% appear once; the ten largest clones hold under 3.5%. The sequencing sample was made of PBMCs or T cells enriched from blood (not recorded which). This clonotype was sampled from a woman aged 50 to 60 who had been exposed to COVID-19.

This chain's CDR3 is CASTFDTGLMNTEAFF. CDR3 sequence (DNA): TGTGCCAGCACCTTCGACACCGGACTCATGAACACTGAAGCTTTCTTT. The genes are TRBV5-4 and TRBJ1-1, with unresolved D. Trimming cost V 6 bases and J 0 bases, with 18 bases left between them. Per germline, CDR1 SGHNT and CDR2 YYREEE (reference sequence). CDR3 length: 16 amino acids.